This T cell receptor beta chain was recorded in a study of blood T cell repertoires in COVID-19. Study overall: The analysed material was cDNA or gDNA that came from T cells, B-cell-depleted T cells, or PBMCs.

Some clones are missing from TCRdb's copy, which holds only in-frame ones; the method was immunoSEQ multiplex PCR. The sample holds 330,000 or so clones, roughly 90% seen once. Residents of 24 US areas, aged about 18 to 89 years, made up the participants. The germline CDR1 and CDR2 sequences are LNHDA and SQIVND (reference sequence). V lost 1 base and J 3 bases, leaving 13 bases between the germline ends. The CDR3 is 15 amino acids. This clone was seen more than once but under ten times. The source material was PBMCs or T cells enriched from blood (not recorded which). This clonotype originated in a woman aged 30 to 39 who had been exposed to COVID-19. This chain joins TRBV19 and TRBJ2-7; maybe TRBD2 (6 bases). The CDR3 DNA reads TGTGCCAGTAGTATAGTACTGGAGGGCAACTACGAGCAGTACTTC. Its protein is CASSIVLEGNYEQYF.